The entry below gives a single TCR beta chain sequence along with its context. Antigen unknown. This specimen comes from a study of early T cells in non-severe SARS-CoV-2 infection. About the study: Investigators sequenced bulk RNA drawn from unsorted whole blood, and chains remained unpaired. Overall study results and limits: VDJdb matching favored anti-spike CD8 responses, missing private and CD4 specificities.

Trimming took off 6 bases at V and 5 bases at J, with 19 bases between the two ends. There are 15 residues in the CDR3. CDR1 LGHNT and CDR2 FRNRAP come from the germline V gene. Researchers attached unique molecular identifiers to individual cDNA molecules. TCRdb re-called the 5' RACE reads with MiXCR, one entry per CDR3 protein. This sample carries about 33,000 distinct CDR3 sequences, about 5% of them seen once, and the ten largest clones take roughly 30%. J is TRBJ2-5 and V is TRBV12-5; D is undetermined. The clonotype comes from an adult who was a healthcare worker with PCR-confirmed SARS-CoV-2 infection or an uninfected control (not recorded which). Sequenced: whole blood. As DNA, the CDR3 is TGTGCTAGTGGCCCTGGACCCGGTCGGTGGGAGACCCAGTACTTC. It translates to CASGPGPGRWETQYF.